This entry concerns a single T cell receptor beta chain. This clone was seen only once. Its antigen is still unknown. The input lacks base qualities; no much larger clone sits a single base away. At the junction V is shortened by 1 base and J by 1 base; bases outside the gene matches: 3. Taken from the germline V gene (reference sequence), the CDR1 and CDR2 loops are LGHDT and YNNKEL. The CDR3 runs 15 residues from the cysteine to the phenylalanine. Just the 45-base CDR3 DNA is kept, in frame starting at base 1. The data were obtained in a study of blood T cell repertoires in COVID-19 (dated by TCRdb to the early 2020s). With regard to the full study: Samples covering the acute and convalescent phases of COVID-19 were provided by collaborators in the United States, Italy and Spain. Subjects who had been exposed to COVID-19, were actively infected with it, or had recovered from it provided the deeply sampled blood TCRbeta repertoires that made up the dataset. The samples were drawn from two sources: the first 160 participants of the ongoing ImmuneRACE study, and 1,000 to 1,500 subjects contributed by 6 global collaborators. The sample metadata nearly always contained a de-identified subject ID, COVID-19 status, age in years and sex. Where HLA class I and class II types were available, the types were taken from metadata supplied by the sample provider, not from assay-based typing. The repertoires were made available in a free public database intended to serve as a resource for research on the immune response to SARS-CoV-2. The prospective study material was composed of cDNA or gDNA derived from T cells, B-cell-depleted T cells, or PBMCs. Broader findings and caveats from the paper: The amount of clinical and demographic metadata varied by source and participant and was provided uncurated.

The immunoSEQ Assay, a bias-controlled multiplex PCR, was used to amplify TCRbeta CDR3 regions from genomic DNA. Per the original workflow: Within the assay, amplification of reference gene primers was used to estimate how many nucleated cells each sample contained. To quantify the absolute abundance of each unique TCRbeta CDR3 rearrangement, sequence reads were collapsed and filtered. For each sample, productive Simpson clonality was calculated as the square root of Simpson's diversity index across productive rearrangements. TCRdb provides this immuneACCESS table in a form limited to in-frame rearrangements. Some clones are lacking; in checked studies, under half of them reflect an unresolved V gene, and why the rest are absent is not known. The V and J calls and the clone size are those of that table, but D and trimming were determined from the DNA. The sample table contains approximately 240,000 clones; only one count was recorded for over 75% of them. The ten largest make up under 4% of the sample.

Participants in the prospective study were aged 18 to 89 years, lived in about two dozen United States geographic areas, and enrolled through a virtual design. To assign participants to cohorts, the prospective study relied on clinical history that participants themselves reported in a screening survey and a study questionnaire. Each participant in the prospective study had whole blood, serum and a nasopharyngeal or oropharyngeal swab collected by mobile phlebotomists. Prospective study participants could optionally give additional blood draws and questionnaires over a roughly two-month period. Before DNA extraction, blood samples from the prospective study were shipped at room temperature or frozen.

Input material: PBMCs or T cells enriched from blood (not recorded which). This clonotype was sampled from a woman between 18 and 29 years old in a cohort exposed to, infected with or recovered from COVID-19 (not recorded which). The chain joins TRBV3-1 (or the pseudogene TRBV3-2) to TRBJ2-5; TRBD1 lines up with 7 middle nucleotides. The CDR3 protein sequence reads: CASSQADRAQETQYF. The DNA sequence reads TGTGCCAGCAGCCAAGCTGACAGGGCCCAAGAGACCCAGTACTTC.